The sequence of this T cell receptor (beta chain) was determined in a study of blood T cell repertoires in COVID-19. CDR1 is MNHEY and CDR2 is SVGAGI in the germline V gene. The V end lost 6 bases, the J end lost 1 base, and 10 bases lay between the germline ends. The CDR3 length is 14 residues. Authors' processing steps: Reference gene primer amplification yielded estimated nucleated cell counts. Profiled with immunoSEQ multiplex PCR; TCRdb holds only in-frame clones, not every one. That table is the source of V, J and clone size, and D and trimming were worked out from the DNA. Among about 390,000 clones listed, just under 90% were seen once.

The clonotype originates from a woman between 50 and 59 years old who had recovered from COVID-19. The chain couples TRBV6-5 to TRBJ1-3; no clear D. The source material was PBMCs or T cells enriched from blood (not recorded which). CDR3: CASSPTGSGNTIYF. Written as DNA, the CDR3 is TGTGCCAGCAGCCCAACCGGTTCTGGAAACACCATATATTTT.